The present T cell receptor beta chain was sequenced within a study of read filtering for tumor transcriptome and immune sequencing. The sample holds many counts of this clonotype. The antigen is unknown. From roughly 390 ng of RNA, a library with molecular barcoded alpha/delta and beta/gamma adaptors was made. TCRdb independently ran MiXCR on the reads; one entry per CDR3 protein. The sample includes around 140,000 distinct CDR3 sequences, about 12% of them seen just once. Study results and limitations: Compared with RNA-seq, IR-seq gave much higher clonotype depth and reliability. The CD138-negative fraction was mixed bone marrow immune cells, not pure T cells.

V dropped 8 bases and J dropped 6 bases, with 14 bases sitting between them. The V gene's germline CDR1 is SGHTA and CDR2 FQGNSA. There are 13 residues in the CDR3. The sample taken for sequencing was a population of CD138-negative cells sorted from bone marrow. The TCR was taken from a donor aged 40 or over with multiple myeloma. The chain carries TRBV7-2 and TRBJ2-1; tentatively, D is TRBD1 (6 bases). In DNA, the CDR3 is TGTGCCAGCGGGACAAGGATTTCCAATGAGCAGTTCTTC. As protein: CASGTRISNEQFF.